These 8 T cell receptor beta chains were sequenced from one sample in a study of molecular identifiers for immune sequencing clone quantification (dated by TCRdb to 2017 to 2018). Libraries came from PCR. Instrument used: NextSeq 500. Using fastp trimming at Q25 and MiXCR clonotype assembly, TCRdb reanalyzed the public sequencing data and kept in-frame beta chains. Here each entry gathers all rows of one CDR3 protein and keeps the most common genes and DNA. The sample includes around 320,000 distinct CDR3 sequences, with under 25% observed a single time. The top ten hold about 0.74% of the sample. The material sequenced was naive CD8+ T cells from blood, with Jurkat cell RNA spiked in. What this sample's cell subset or site label stands for: FACS-sorted CD8+CD4-CCR7+CD45RA+ naive T cells. The origin of the receptors is a human donor in good health. Some libraries in this study had Jurkat cell RNA spiked in.

Ten or more counts support this clonotype. The chain combines TRBV6-5 with TRBJ2-7; 10 nucleotides align to TRBD1. The CDR3 sequence is 14 residues long. Trimming at V came to 6 bases and at J to 2 bases, leaving 4 bases not matched to a gene. The germline gives CDR1 MNHEY, CDR2 SVGAGI. The CDR3 here is CASSSGQGAYEQYF. The CDR3 DNA follows: TGTGCCAGCAGCTCAGGACAGGGGGCCTACGAGCAGTACTTC.

This clonotype was recorded at least ten times. The chain couples TRBV6-5 to TRBJ2-2, with 8 bases fitting TRBD2. In germline, CDR1 is MNHEY, CDR2 SVGAGI. Trimming at V came to 2 bases and at J to 8 bases, leaving 10 bases not matched to a gene. The CDR3 covers 16 residues. CDR3 region: CASSYNLAGPGGELFF. DNA for the CDR3: TGTGCCAGCAGTTACAACCTAGCGGGCCCCGGGGGGGAGCTGTTTTTT.

The chain uses TRBV20-1 and TRBJ2-7; 10 bases align to TRBD2. The CDR3 has 16 residues. The trim removed 3 bases at V and 3 bases at J, leaving 11 bases unmatched. CDR1 DFQATT and CDR2 SNEGSKA come from the germline V gene (reference sequence). CDR3 sequence: CSASLLTSGPRYEQYF. In nucleotides, the CDR3 is TGCAGTGCTAGCCTCCTGACTAGCGGGCCTCGCTACGAGCAGTACTTC.

The gene calls are TRBV7-2 and TRBJ1-4, with D unresolved. V gave up 3 bases and J gave up 0 bases, with 14 bases separating them. Germline V gene data show CDR1 as SGHTA and CDR2 as FQGNSA. The CDR3 sequence is 17 residues long. The CDR3 reads CASSLYTAVTTNEKLFF. The CDR3 DNA follows: TGTGCCAGCAGCTTGTACACGGCAGTAACAACTAATGAAAAACTGTTTTTT.

This clonotype was picked up a small number of times. The gene calls are TRBV6-5 and TRBJ2-7; D is possibly TRBD1 (6 bases). Germline loops: CDR1 MNHEY, CDR2 SVGAGI. The CDR3 is 15 residues long. V lost 7 bases and J 2 bases, leaving 18 bases between the germline ends. The CDR3 loop is CASNSQGNPAYEQYF. In DNA, the CDR3 is TGTGCCAGCAATTCCCAGGGGAACCCGGCCTACGAGCAGTACTTC.

The chain is built from TRBV2 and TRBJ1-5; D gene ambiguous. This CDR3 spans 16 amino acids. In germline, CDR1 is SNHLY, CDR2 FYNNEI. V was clipped by 4 bases and J by 1 base, with 14 bases between them. CDR3 DNA sequence: TGTGCCAGCAGTGTCCTCCGCTTAGGGAGCAATCAGCCCCAGCATTTT. It specifies CASSVLRLGSNQPQHF. The whole variable domain, filled in from reference TRBV2 and TRBJ1-5, reads EPEVTQTPSHQVTQMGQEVILRCVPISNHLYFYWYRQILGQKVEFLVSFYNNEISEKSEIFDDQFSVERPDGSNFTLKIRSTKLEDSAMYFCASSVLRLGSNQPQHFGDGTRLSIL.

The gene calls are TRBV29-1 and TRBJ2-7, with 7 bases matching TRBD1. The germline CDR1 and CDR2 sequences are SQVTM and ANQGSEA. Trimming took 1 base from V and 0 from J; bases not matched to a gene: 6. The CDR3 totals 15 residues. CDR3 residues: CSVEGLGTASYEQYF. Written as DNA, the CDR3 is TGCAGCGTTGAAGGGCTAGGGACAGCCTCCTACGAGCAGTACTTC.

V is TRBV6-8 and J is TRBJ2-5; D may be TRBD1 (5 bases). CDR1 is MNHGY, CDR2 SAAAGT, per germline. CDR3 size: 14 residues. V dropped 7 bases and J dropped 4 bases, with 16 bases sitting between them. The CDR3 coding sequence is TGTGCCAGCAACACTGTCCGGCAGGGAGAGACCCAGTACTTC. Its translation: CASNTVRQGETQYF.